What follows describes a single T cell receptor (beta chain). Its antigen is undetermined. This specimen comes from a study of vaccination effects on CD4 cells after COVID-19. The data were produced by immunoSEQ multiplex PCR, yet TCRdb's version contains in-frame clones alone and is incomplete. The sample gives 84,000 or so clones, 77% of which show up once; approximately 1% is in the top ten. V lost 4 bases, J lost 4 bases, and 7 bases stayed unmatched. CDR1 and CDR2 from the germline V gene are SGHRS and YFSETQ. This CDR3 spans 14 amino acids. Within the ViraFEST assay, antigen-specific CD4+ T cells underwent expansion with viral peptide pools prior to sequencing. The culture ran for 9 to 11 days, and then CD4+ T cells were isolated. Participants each got two BNT162b2 or mRNA-1273 vaccine doses.

This receptor was obtained from a human donor who received a COVID-19 vaccine. Specimen: CD4+ T cells from PBMCs cultured with HCoV-OC43 spike peptides, collected after COVID-19 vaccination. Subset of the sample: HCoV-OC43 spike overlapping peptide pool stimulation. The V call is TRBV5-1, the J call TRBJ1-1, with TRBD1 matching over 7 bases. The CDR3 coding sequence is TGCGCCAGCAGCGGGGACAGTTCCTCCACTGAAGCTTTCTTT. Amino acids: CASSGDSSSTEAFF.